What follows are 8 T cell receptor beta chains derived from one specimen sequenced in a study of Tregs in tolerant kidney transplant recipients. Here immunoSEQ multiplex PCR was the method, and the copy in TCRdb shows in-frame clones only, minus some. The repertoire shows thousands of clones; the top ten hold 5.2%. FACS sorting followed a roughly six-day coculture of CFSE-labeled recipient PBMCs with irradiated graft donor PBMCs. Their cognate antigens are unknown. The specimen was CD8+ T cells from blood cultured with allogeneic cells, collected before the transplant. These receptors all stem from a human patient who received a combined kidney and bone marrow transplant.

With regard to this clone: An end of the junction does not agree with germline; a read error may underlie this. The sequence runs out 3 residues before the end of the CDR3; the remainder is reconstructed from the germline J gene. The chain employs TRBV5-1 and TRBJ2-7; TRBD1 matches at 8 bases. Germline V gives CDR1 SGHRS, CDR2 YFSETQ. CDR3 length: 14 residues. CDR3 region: CASSLAGGSNEQYF. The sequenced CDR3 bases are TGCGCCAGCAGCTTGGCAGGGGGCTCCAACGAG.

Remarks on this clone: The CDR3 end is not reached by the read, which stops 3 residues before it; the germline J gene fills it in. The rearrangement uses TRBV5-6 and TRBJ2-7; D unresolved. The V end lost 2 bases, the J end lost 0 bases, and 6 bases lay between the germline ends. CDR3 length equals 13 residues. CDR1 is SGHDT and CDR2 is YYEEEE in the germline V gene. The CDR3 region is CASSFGSSYEQYF. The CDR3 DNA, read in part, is TGTGCCAGCAGCTTTGGCAGCTCCTACGAG.

CDR3 protein: CASSATDRGLNEKLFF. The part of the CDR3 DNA that was read is TGTGCCAGCAGTGCCACCGACAGGGGGCTTAATGAAAAA. The chain couples TRBV28 to TRBJ1-4, with 10 bases fitting TRBD1. Read coverage stops 3 residues before the CDR3 terminus; the germline J gene supplies the remainder. With 5 bases clipped from V and 4 bases from J, the junction kept 7 bases outside the gene matches. The V gene's germline CDR1 is MDHEN and CDR2 SYDVKM. CDR3 size: 16 residues.

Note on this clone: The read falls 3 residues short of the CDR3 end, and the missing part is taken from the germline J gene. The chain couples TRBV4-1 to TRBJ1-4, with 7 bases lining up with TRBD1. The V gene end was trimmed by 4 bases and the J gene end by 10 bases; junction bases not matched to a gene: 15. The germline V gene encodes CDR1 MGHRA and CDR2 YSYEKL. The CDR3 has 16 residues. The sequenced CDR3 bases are TGCGCCAGCAGCCCAATTTCACAGGGGCAGAAGTCAAAA. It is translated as CASSPISQGQKSK. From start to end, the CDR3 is CASSPISQGQKSKLFF.

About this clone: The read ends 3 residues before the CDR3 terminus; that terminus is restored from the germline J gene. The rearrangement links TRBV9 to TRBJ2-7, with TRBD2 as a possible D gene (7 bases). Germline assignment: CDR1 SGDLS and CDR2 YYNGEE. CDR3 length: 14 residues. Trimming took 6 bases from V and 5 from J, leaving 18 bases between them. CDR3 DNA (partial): TGTGCCAGCAACCTATGGGGGGGGCTGGACGAG. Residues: CASNLWGGLDE. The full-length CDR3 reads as CASNLWGGLDEQYF.

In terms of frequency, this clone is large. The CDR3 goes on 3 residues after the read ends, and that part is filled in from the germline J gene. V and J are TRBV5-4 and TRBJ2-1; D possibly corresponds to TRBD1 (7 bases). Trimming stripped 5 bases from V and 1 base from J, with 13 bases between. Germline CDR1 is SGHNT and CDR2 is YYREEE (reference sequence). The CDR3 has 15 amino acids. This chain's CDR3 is CASRIQGGSYNEQFF. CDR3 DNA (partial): TGTGCCAGCAGAATCCAGGGGGGTTCCTACAATGAG.

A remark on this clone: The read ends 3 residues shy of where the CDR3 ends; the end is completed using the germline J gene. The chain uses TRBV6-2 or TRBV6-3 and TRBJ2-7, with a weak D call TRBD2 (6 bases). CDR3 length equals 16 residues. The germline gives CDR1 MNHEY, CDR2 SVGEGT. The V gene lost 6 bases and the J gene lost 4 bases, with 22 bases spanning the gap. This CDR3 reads CASRVTRDSLGYEQYF. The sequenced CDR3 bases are TGTGCCAGCAGGGTTACCCGGGACTCCCTCGGATACGAG.

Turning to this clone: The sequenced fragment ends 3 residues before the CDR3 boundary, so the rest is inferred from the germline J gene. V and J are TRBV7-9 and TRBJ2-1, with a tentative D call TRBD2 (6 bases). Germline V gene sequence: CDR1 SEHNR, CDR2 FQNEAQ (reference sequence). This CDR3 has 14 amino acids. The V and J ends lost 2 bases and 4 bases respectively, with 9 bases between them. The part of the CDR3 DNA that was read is TGTGCCAGCAGCTTATGGGGGGATTACAATGAG. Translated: CASSLWGDYNE. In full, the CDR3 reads CASSLWGDYNEQFF.